This T cell receptor (beta chain) was recovered during a study of T cells in Graves' hyperthyroidism and ophthalmopathy. About the research overall: Blood was drawn when the patient was first diagnosed and still untreated. Study results and caveats: Ophthalmopathy was separated from stable hyperthyroidism by a 13 V-J model.

Blood dates from first hyperthyroidism diagnosis, before any ophthalmopathy symptoms. Each 10 ml fresh peripheral blood draw supplied the PBMCs. Researchers amplified the TCR beta CDR3 regions from RNA transcripts. First-round RT-PCR of the TCR CDR3 relied on the HTBI primer set. In TCRdb, the multiplex PCR reads were re-called with MiXCR into one record per CDR3 protein. The sample yields about 290,000 distinct CDR3 sequences, about 14% seen once. This clonotype was recorded at least ten times. What it binds is not known. Between the trimmed V and J ends, which lost 0 bases and 7 bases, there was a span of 19 bases. Germline V CDR1 and CDR2: MGHRA, YSYEKL. This CDR3 is built from 17 residues.

The clonotype originates from a woman under 40 with Graves' hyperthyroidism that later progressed to Graves' ophthalmopathy. The chain couples TRBV4-1 to TRBJ1-5; D is undetermined. The sample comprised blood. CDR3 sequence reads: CASSQEGSRWEIQPQHF. The CDR3, as DNA: TGCGCCAGCAGCCAAGAGGGGTCAAGGTGGGAGATCCAGCCCCAGCATTTT.